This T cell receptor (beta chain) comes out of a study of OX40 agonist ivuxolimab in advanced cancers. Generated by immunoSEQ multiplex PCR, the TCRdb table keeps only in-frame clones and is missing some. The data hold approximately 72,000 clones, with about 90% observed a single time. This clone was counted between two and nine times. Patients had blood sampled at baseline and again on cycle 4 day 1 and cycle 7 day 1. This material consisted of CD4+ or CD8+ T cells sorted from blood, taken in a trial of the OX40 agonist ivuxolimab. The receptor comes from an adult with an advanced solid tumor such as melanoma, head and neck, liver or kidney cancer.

The CDR3 here is CASRPTWGPQHF. CDR3 coding DNA: TGTGCCAGCAGACCCACTTGGGGGCCCCAGCATTTT. This chain uses TRBV28 with TRBJ1-5; D call uncertain. The CDR3 has 12 amino acids. Trimming took 6 bases from V and 9 from J, leaving 12 bases between them. The V gene's germline CDR1 is MDHEN and CDR2 SYDVKM.